The rows below give T cell receptor beta chains drawn from one sample of a study of CXCR3-negative and CXCR3-positive naive CD8 T cells. From the 5' RACE reads, TCRdb lists one entry per CDR3 protein and no DNA. Its table records about 42,000 distinct CDR3 sequences. Sequencing was performed on naive CXCR3- CD8+ T cells from blood. These receptors came from a human donor in good health. Some clones in this sample may be carry-over from other donors' samples. The CDR3 runs from the conserved cysteine through the conserved F or W. The order of the fields is clone size, V gene, J gene, CDR3 protein. Some rows mark clone size as missing; the rest say once, few, many or name a class of expanded clone.

>NA|TRBV14|TRBJ2-1
CASSRASGNNEQFF
>NA|TRBV5-1|TRBJ1-2
CASSFLGTGDYGYTF
>NA|TRBV14|TRBJ2-1
CASSQGWSSYNEQFF
>NA|TRBV7-9|TRBJ2-1
CASSRGGYNEQFF
>NA|TRBV20-1|TRBJ2-1
CSARRRETEQFF
>NA|TRBV7-9|TRBJ1-5
CASSLGAFDQPQHF
>NA|TRBV24-1|TRBJ2-7
CATSDAAGTDLYEQYF
>NA|TRBV7-9|TRBJ2-1
CASSLVLAGSDSYNEQFF
>NA|TRBV23-1|TRBJ2-7
CASPSGGSYEQYF
>NA|TRBV29-1|TRBJ2-7
CSVAFDWSYEQYF
>NA|TRBV3-1|TRBJ1-4
CASSQEVGREVQKLFF
>medium-sized|TRBV28|TRBJ2-1
CAISPDRPYNEQFF
>NA|TRBV27|TRBJ2-2
CASRGLAEVTGELFF
>NA|TRBV5-6|TRBJ2-1
CASSSWTSGGLIDEQFF
>NA|TRBV9|TRBJ2-1
CASSVEGTPWDEQFF
>NA|TRBV29-1|TRBJ2-3
CSVGNRGLSDTQYF
>NA|TRBV14|TRBJ1-5
CASSQGYGTNQPQHF
>NA|TRBV27|TRBJ1-2
CASSLQGASYGYTF
>NA|TRBV6-2/TRBV6-3|TRBJ2-7
CASSYRDYDEQYF
>NA|TRBV20-1|TRBJ1-2
CSAGGPSSPQGDYQGYTF
>NA|TRBV6-5|TRBJ2-3
CASSYSAGTDTQYF
>NA|TRBV7-8|TRBJ2-1
CASSLPRNEQFF
>NA|TRBV28|TRBJ2-7
CASRPTAHGAGGEQYF
>NA|TRBV20-1|TRBJ1-1
CSASMGRDTEAFF
>NA|TRBV11-2|TRBJ2-1
CASRDRAVRDEQFF
>NA|TRBV11-2|TRBJ1-5
CASSLGAGKNQPQHF
>NA|TRBV5-5|TRBJ2-1
CASSSDLYNEQFF
>NA|TRBV5-1|TRBJ2-7
CASSLVGQGAYEQYF
>NA|TRBV6-5|TRBJ2-5
CASSYSIGGDTQYF
>NA|TRBV5-1|TRBJ2-2
CASSLTGTGELFF
>NA|TRBV29-1|TRBJ1-2
CSVEEGQGSGYTF
>NA|TRBV2|TRBJ2-1
CASRGVAGGSYNEQFF
>NA|TRBV7-9|TRBJ2-1
CASSPNLGPSYNEQFF
>NA|TRBV20-1|TRBJ2-5
CMLRGDQETQYF
>NA|TRBV5-1|TRBJ2-1
CASSIGQLNEQFF
>medium-sized|TRBV28|TRBJ1-5
CASKAVNQPQHF
>NA|TRBV7-3|TRBJ1-1
CASSSSRDQYTEAFF
>NA|TRBV20-1|TRBJ1-1
CSARTAQGGDTEAFF
>NA|TRBV7-9|TRBJ2-1
CARSGQGDYNEQFF
>NA|TRBV12-3/TRBV12-4|TRBJ2-1
CASSLAGGGNEQFF
>NA|TRBV20-1|TRBJ2-7
CSARGEGYEQYF
>NA|TRBV7-9|TRBJ2-2
CASSSITGELFF
>NA|TRBV6-4|TRBJ2-1
CASSITGNNEQFF
>NA|TRBV20-1|TRBJ1-5
CSARAVTGVRRNQPQHF
>NA|TRBV20-1|TRBJ1-1
CRPLDRARTEAFF